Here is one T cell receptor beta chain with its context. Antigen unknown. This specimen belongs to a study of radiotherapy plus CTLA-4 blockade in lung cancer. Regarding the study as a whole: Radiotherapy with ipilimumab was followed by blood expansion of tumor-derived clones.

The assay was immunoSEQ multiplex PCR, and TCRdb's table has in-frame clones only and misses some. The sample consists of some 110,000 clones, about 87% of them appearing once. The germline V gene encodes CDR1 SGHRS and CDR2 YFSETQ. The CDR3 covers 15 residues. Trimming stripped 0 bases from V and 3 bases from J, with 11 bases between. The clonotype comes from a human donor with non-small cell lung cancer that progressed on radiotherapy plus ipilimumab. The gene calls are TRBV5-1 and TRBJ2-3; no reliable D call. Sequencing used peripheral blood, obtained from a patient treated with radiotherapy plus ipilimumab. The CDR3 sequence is CASSLGPPRTDTQYF. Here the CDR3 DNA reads TGCGCCAGCAGCTTGGGGCCCCCGAGGACAGATACGCAGTATTTT.